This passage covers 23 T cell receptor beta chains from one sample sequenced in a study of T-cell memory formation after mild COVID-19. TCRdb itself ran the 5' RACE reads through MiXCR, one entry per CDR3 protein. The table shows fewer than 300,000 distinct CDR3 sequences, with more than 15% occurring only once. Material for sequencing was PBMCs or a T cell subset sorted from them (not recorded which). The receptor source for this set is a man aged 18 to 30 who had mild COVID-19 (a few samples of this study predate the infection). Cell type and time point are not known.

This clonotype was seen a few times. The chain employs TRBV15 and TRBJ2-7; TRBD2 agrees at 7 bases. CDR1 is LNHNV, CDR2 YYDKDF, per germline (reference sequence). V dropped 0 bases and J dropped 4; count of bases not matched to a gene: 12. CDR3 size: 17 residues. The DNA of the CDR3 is TGTGCCACCAGCAGAGACGATTTAGGAAGCGGGAAGTACGAGCAGTACGTC. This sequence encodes CATSRDDLGSGKYEQYV.

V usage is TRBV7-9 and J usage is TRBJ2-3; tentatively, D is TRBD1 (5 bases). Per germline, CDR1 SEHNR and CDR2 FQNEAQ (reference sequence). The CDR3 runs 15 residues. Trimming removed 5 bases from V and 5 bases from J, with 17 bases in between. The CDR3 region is CASSLTPRVGDTQYF. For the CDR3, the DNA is TGTGCCAGCAGCCTTACCCCCAGGGTAGGAGATACGCAGTATTTT.

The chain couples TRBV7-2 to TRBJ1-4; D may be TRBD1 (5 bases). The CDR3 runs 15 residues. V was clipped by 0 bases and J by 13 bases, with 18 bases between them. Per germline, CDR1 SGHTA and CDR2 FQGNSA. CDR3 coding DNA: TGTGCCAGCAGCTTAGCGCAACCGGGAGTCCAGGGACTGTTTTTT. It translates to CASSLAQPGVQGLFF.

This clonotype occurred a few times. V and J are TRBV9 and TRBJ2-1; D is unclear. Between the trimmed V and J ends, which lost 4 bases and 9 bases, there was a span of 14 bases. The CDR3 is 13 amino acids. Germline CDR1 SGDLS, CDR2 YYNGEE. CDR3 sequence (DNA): TGTGCCAGCAGCCAGTCCGCGGTGAGTGAGCAGTTCTTC. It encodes CASSQSAVSEQFF.

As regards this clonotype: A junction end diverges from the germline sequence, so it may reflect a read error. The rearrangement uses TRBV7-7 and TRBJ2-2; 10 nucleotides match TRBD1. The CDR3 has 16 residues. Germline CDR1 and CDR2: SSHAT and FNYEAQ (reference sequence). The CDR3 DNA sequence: TGTGCTAGCAGCCGAGGGGACAGGGGGAACACCGGGGAGCTGTTTTTT. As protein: CASSRGDRGNTGELFF. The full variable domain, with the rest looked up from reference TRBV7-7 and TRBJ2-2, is GAGVSQSPRYKVTKRGQDVTLRCDPISSHATLYWYQQALGQGPEFLTYFNYEAQPDKSGLPSDRFSAERPEGSISTLTIQRTEQRDSAMYRCASSRGDRGNTGELFFGEGSRLTVL.

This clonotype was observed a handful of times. In nucleotides, the CDR3 is TGCAGTGCTAGGGGGGACAGGGACGGTGGGCAGTACTTC. Encoded protein: CSARGDRDGGQYF. The rearrangement joins TRBV20-1 to TRBJ2-7, with 9 bases fitting TRBD1. Looked up from germline, CDR1 is DFQATT and CDR2 is SNEGSKA (reference sequence). The CDR3 consists of 13 residues. Unmatched junction bases numbered 9, after V lost 3 bases and J lost 9 bases.

The CDR3 nucleotides are TGTGCCTGGAGTCTTTACGCAGGGCGAGGCACTGAAGCTTTCTTT. It is translated as CAWSLYAGRGTEAFF. The chain has TRBV30 and TRBJ1-1, with a tentative D call TRBD1 (5 bases). The CDR3 covers 15 residues. Trimming pared 2 bases from V and 4 bases from J, leaving 17 bases between. The germline V gene has CDR1 GTSNPN and CDR2 SVGIG (reference sequence).

The CDR3 DNA follows: TGTGCCAGCAGTCCCCAGACAGGAGATCAGCCCCAGCATTTT. This codes for CASSPQTGDQPQHF. The genes are TRBV6-5 and TRBJ1-5, with D possibly TRBD1 on 6 matching bases. Germline V gene lookup returns CDR1 MNHEY and CDR2 SVGAGI. V shed 5 bases and J shed 5 bases, with 13 bases lying between them. This CDR3 is 14 amino acids long.

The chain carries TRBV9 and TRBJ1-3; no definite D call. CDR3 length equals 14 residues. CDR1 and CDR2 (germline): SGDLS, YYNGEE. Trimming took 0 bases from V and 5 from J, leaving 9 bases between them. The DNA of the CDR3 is TGTGCCAGCAGCGTAGGGGGAATCCGAAACACCATATATTTT. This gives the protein CASSVGGIRNTIYF.

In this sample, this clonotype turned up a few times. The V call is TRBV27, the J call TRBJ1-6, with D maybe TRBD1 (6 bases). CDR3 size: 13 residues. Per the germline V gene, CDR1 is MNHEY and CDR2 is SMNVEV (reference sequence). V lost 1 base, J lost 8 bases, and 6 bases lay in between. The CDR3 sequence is CASSLYRDSPLHF. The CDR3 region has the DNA TGTGCCAGCAGTTTATACAGGGATTCACCCCTCCACTTT.

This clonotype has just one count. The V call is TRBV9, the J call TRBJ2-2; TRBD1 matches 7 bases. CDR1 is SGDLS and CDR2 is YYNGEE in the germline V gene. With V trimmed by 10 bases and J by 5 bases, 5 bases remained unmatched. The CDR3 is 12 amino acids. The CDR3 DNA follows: TGTGCCGGGACAGTTAAGACCGGGGAGCTGTTTTTT. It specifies CAGTVKTGELFF.

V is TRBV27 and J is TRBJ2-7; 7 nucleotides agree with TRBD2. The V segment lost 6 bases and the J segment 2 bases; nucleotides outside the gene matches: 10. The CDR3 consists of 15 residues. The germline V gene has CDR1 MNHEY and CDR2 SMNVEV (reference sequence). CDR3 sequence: CASSPVTSAAYEQYF. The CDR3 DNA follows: TGTGCCAGCAGCCCCGTTACTAGCGCGGCCTACGAGCAGTACTTC.

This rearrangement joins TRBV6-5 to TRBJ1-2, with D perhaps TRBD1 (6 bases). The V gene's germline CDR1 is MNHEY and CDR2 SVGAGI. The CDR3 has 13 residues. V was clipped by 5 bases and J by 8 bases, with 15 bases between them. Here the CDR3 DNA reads TGTGCCAGCAGTCCAGGGGAATTAGGAGGCTACACCTTC. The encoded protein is CASSPGELGGYTF.

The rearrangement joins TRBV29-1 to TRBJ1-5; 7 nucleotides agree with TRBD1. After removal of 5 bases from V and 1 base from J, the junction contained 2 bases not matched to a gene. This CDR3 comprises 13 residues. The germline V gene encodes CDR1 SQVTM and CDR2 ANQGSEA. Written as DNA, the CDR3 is TGCAGCGTTACACAGGGGAGCAATCAGCCCCAGCATTTT. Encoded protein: CSVTQGSNQPQHF. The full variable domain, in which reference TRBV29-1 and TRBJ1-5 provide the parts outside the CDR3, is SAVISQKPSRDICQRGTSLTIQCQVDSQVTMMFWYRQQPGQSLTLIATANQGSEATYESGFVIDKFPISRPNLTFSTLTVSNMSPEDSSIYLCSVTQGSNQPQHFGDGTRLSIL.

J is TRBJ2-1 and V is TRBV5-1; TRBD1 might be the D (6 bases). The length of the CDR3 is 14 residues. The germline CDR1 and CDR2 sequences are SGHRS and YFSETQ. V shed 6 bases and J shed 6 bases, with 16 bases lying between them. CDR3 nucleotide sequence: TGCGCCAGCAACAACAGGGACACGGGCAATGAGCAGTTCTTC. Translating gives CASNNRDTGNEQFF.

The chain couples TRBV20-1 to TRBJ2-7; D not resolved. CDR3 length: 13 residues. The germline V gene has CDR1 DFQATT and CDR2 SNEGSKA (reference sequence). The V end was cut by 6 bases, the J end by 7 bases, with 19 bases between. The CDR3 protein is CSATSPVTGEQYF. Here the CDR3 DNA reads TGCAGTGCCACCTCTCCAGTGACGGGTGAGCAGTACTTC.

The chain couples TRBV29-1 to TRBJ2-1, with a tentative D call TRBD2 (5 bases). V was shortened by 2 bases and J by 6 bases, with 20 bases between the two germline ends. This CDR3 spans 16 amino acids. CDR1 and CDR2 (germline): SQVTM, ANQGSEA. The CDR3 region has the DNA TGCAGCGTTGAAATGGGAGAAAGGGCGGTCCTCAATGAGCAGTTCTTC. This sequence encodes CSVEMGERAVLNEQFF.

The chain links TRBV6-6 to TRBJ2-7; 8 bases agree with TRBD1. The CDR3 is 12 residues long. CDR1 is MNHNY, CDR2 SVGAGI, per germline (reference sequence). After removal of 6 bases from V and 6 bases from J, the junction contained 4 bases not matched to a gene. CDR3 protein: CASSMTGVEQYV. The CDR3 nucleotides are TGTGCCAGCAGCATGACAGGGGTCGAGCAGTACGTC.

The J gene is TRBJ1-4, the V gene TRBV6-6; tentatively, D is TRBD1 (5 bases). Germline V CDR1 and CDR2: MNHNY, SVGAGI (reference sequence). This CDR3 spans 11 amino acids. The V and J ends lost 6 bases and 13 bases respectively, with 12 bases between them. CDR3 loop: CASSLGVTLFF. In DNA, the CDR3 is TGTGCCAGCAGCCTAGGGGTTACACTGTTTTTT.

This CDR3 reads CAIPDRGNEKLFF. Here the CDR3 DNA reads TGTGCCATACCGGACAGGGGTAATGAAAAACTGTTTTTT. The rearrangement uses TRBV30 and TRBJ1-4; 9 bases are shared with TRBD1. The CDR3 length is 13 residues. The germline V gene encodes CDR1 GTSNPN and CDR2 SVGIG (reference sequence). The trim removed 8 bases at V and 4 bases at J, leaving 5 bases unmatched.

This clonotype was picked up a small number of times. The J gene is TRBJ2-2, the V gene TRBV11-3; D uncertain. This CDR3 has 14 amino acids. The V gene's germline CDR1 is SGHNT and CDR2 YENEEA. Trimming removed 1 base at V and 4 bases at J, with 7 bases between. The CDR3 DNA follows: TGTGCCAGCAGCTTAGGATCGGTCACCGGGGAGCTGTTTTTT. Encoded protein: CASSLGSVTGELFF.

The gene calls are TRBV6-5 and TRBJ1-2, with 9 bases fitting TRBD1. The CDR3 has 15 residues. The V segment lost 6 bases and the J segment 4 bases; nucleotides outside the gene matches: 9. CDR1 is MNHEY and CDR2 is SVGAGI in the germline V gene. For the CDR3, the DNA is TGTGCCAGCAGCTACACTACAGGGGGCGGCTATGGCTACACCTTC. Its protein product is CASSYTTGGGYGYTF.

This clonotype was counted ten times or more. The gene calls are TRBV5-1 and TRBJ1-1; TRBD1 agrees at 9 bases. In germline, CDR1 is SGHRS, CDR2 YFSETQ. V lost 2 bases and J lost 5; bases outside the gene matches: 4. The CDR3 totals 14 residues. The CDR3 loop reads CASSLQGALTEAFF. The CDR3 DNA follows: TGCGCCAGCAGCTTACAGGGGGCATTGACTGAAGCTTTCTTT.